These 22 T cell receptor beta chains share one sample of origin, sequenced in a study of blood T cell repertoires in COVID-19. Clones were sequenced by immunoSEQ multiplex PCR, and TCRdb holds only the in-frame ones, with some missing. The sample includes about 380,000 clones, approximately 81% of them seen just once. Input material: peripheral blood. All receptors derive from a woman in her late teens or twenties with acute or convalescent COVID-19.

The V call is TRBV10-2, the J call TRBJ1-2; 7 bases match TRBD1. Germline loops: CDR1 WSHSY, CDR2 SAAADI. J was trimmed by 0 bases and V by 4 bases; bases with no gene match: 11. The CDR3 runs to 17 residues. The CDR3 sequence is CASSAPSRGKPNYGYTF. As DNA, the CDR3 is TGCGCCAGCAGTGCCCCATCCAGGGGGAAACCTAACTATGGCTACACCTTC.

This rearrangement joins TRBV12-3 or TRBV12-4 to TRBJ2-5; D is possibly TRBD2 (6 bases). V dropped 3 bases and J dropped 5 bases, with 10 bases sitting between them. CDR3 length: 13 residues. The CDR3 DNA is TGTGCCAGCAGTTTCAGGGCGGGGGAGACCCAGTACTTC. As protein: CASSFRAGETQYF.

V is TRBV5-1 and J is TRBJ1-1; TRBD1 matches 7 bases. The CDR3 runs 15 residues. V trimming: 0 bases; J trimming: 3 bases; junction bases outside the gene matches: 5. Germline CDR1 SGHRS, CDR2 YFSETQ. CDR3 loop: CASSLEPTGDTEAFF. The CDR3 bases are TGCGCCAGCAGCTTGGAGCCAACAGGGGACACTGAAGCTTTCTTT.

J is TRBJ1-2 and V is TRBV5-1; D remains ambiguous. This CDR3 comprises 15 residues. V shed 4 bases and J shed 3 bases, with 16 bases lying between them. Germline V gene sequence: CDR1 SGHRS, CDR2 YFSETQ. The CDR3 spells CASSLDMTNYYGYTF. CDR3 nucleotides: TGCGCCAGCAGCCTTGACATGACTAACTACTATGGCTACACCTTC.

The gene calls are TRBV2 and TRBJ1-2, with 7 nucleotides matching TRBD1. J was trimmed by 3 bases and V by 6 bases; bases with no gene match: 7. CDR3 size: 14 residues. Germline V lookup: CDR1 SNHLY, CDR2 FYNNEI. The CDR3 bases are TGTGCCAGCAGAGCAGGGGGAGGAGACTATGGCTACACCTTC. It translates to CASRAGGGDYGYTF. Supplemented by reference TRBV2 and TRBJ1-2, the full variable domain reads EPEVTQTPSHQVTQMGQEVILRCVPISNHLYFYWYRQILGQKVEFLVSFYNNEISEKSEIFDDQFSVERPDGSNFTLKIRSTKLEDSAMYFCASRAGGGDYGYTFGSGTRLTVV.

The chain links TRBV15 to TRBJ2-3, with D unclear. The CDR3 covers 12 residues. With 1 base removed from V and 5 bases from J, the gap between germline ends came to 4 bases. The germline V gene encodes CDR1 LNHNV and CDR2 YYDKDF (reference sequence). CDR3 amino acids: CATSRALDTQYF. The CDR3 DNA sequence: TGTGCCACCAGCAGAGCCCTAGATACGCAGTATTTT.

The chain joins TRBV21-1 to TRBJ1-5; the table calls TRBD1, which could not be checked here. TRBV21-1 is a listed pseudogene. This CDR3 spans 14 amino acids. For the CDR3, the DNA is TGTGCCTCGAAGACAGGGATCAACAATCAGCCCCAGCATTTT. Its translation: CASKTGINNQPQHF.

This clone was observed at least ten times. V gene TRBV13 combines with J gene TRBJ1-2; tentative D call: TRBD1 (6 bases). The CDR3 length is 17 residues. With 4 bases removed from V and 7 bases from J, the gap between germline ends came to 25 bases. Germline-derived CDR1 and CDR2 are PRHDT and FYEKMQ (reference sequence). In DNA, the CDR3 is TGTGCCAGCAGCTCCGGCTCGACGCGGACAGCCTGGGGTGGCTACACCTTC. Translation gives CASSSGSTRTAWGGYTF.

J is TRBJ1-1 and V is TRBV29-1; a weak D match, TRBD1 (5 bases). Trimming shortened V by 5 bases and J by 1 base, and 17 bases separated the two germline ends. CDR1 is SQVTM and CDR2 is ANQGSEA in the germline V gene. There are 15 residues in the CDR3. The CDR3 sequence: CSVYFGRAANTEAFF. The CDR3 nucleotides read TGCAGCGTTTACTTTGGCAGGGCGGCGAACACTGAAGCTTTCTTT.

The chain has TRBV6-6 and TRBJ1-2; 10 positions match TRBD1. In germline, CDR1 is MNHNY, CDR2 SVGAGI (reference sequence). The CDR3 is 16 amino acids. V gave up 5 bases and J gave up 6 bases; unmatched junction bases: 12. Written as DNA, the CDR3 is TGTGCCAGCAGTCCCTCCACGGACAGGGGGGTGGATGGCTACACCTTC. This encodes CASSPSTDRGVDGYTF.

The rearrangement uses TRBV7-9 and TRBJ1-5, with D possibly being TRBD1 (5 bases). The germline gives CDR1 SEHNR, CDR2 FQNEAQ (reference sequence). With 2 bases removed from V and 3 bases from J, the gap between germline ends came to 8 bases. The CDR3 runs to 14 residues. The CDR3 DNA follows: TGTGCCAGCAGCTTATCGGGGGACAATCAGCCCCAGCATTTT. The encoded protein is CASSLSGDNQPQHF.

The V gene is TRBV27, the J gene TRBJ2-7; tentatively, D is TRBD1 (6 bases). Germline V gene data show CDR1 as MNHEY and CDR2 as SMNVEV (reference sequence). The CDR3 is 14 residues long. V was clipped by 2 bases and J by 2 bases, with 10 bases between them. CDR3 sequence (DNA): TGTGCCAGCAGTTTAGGGGGCAGAACCTACGAGCAGTACTTC. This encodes CASSLGGRTYEQYF.

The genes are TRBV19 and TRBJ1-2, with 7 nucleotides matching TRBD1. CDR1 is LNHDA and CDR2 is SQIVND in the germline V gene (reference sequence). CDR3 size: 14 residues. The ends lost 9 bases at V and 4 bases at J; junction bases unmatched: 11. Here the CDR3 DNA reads TGTGCCAGCAAACCTGCCGGGACAGCCTATGGCTACACCTTC. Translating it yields CASKPAGTAYGYTF.

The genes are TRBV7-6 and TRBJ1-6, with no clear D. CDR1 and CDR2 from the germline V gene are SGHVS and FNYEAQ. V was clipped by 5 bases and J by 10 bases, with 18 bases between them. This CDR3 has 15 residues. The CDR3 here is CASSRTEDRVSPLHF. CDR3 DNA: TGTGCCAGCAGCCGGACGGAGGACCGGGTGTCACCCCTCCACTTT.

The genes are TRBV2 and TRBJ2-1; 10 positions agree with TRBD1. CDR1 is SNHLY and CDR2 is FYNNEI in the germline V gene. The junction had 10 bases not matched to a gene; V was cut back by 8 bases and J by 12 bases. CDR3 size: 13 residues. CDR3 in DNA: TGTGCCAGCGGACAGGGGGAGCGCGCTGGGCAGTTCTTC. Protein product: CASGQGERAGQFF.

CDR3 sequence: CASRAGTGNTEAFF. The CDR3 nucleotides are TGTGCCAGCAGGGCCGGGACAGGCAACACTGAAGCTTTCTTT. The chain is built from TRBV2 and TRBJ1-1, with 8 bases that match TRBD1. The CDR3 is made up of 14 amino acids. The germline V gene encodes CDR1 SNHLY and CDR2 FYNNEI. Trimming cost V 6 bases and J 2 bases; bases outside gene matches: 5.

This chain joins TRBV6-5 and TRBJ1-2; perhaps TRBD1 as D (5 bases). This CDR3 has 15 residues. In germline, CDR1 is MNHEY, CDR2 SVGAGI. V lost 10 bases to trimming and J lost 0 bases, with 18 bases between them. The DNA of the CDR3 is TGTGCCACCCTGGACATCTGGTTAGCTAACTATGGCTACACCTTC. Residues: CATLDIWLANYGYTF.

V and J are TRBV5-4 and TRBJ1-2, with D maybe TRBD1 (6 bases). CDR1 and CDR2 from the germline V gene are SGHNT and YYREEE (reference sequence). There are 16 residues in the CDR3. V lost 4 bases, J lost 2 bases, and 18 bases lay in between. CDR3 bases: TGTGCCAGCAGCGGAACCGCACAGGGCGCCAACTATGGCTACACCTTC. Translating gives CASSGTAQGANYGYTF.

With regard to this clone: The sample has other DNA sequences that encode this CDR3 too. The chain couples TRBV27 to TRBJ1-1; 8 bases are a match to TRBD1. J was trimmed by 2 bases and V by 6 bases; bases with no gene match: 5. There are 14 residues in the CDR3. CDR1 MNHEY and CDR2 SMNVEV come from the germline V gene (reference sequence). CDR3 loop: CASRPGQANTEAFF. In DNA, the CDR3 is TGTGCCAGCAGACCGGGACAGGCCAACACTGAAGCTTTCTTT.

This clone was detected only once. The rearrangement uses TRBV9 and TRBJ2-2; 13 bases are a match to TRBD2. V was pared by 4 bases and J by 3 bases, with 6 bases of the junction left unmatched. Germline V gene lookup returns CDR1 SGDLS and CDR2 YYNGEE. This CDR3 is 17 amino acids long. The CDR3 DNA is TGTGCCAGCAGCCCCCGACTAGCGGGAGGATACACCGGGGAGCTGTTTTTT. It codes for CASSPRLAGGYTGELFF.

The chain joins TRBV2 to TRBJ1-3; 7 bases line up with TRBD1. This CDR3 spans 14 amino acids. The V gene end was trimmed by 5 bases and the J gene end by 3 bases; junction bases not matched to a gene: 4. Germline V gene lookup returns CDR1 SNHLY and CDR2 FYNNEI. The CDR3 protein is CASSSGGFGNTIYF. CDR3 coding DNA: TGTGCCAGCAGTTCAGGGGGATTTGGAAACACCATATATTTT.

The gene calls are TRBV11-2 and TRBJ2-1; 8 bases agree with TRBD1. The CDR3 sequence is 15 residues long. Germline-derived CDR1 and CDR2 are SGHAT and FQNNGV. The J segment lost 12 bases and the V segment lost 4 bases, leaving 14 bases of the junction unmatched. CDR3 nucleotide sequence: TGTGCCAGCAGCTCCCCCCAGGGGGCCGTCGTCGGGCAGTTCTTC. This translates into CASSSPQGAVVGQFF. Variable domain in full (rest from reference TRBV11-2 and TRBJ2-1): EAGVAQSPRYKIIEKRQSVAFWCNPISGHATLYWYQQILGQGPKLLIQFQNNGVVDDSQLPKDRFSAERLKGVDSTLKIQPAKLEDSAVYLCASSSPQGAVVGQFFGPGTRLTVL.